Sequencing of this T cell receptor beta chain was carried out in a study of PD-1 blockade in classical Hodgkin lymphoma. Study findings and constraints: Whereas CD4+ TCR diversity had risen significantly by C4D1, CD8+ TCR diversity had not.

The protocol was immunoSEQ multiplex PCR, while the TCRdb copy is restricted to in-frame clones and leaves out a portion. This sample carries around 7,500 clones, over 70% of them seen once, and the ten largest clones take 34%. The CDR3 is made up of 13 amino acids. V dropped 6 bases and J dropped 7 bases, with 13 bases sitting between them. CDR1 and CDR2 from the germline V gene are LNHNV and YYDKDF (reference sequence). Note on this clone: What it binds is unknown.

Brentuximab vedotin exposure varied, and every patient relapsed after autologous stem cell transplantation. The sample here was peripheral blood mononuclear cells (PBMCs), taken before the second cycle of nivolumab. The rearrangement uses TRBV15 and TRBJ1-5; D ambiguous. The clonotype was recovered from a human donor with classical Hodgkin lymphoma. The CDR3: CATSWDLEQPQHF. CDR3 DNA: TGTGCCACCAGTTGGGATTTGGAACAGCCCCAGCATTTT.